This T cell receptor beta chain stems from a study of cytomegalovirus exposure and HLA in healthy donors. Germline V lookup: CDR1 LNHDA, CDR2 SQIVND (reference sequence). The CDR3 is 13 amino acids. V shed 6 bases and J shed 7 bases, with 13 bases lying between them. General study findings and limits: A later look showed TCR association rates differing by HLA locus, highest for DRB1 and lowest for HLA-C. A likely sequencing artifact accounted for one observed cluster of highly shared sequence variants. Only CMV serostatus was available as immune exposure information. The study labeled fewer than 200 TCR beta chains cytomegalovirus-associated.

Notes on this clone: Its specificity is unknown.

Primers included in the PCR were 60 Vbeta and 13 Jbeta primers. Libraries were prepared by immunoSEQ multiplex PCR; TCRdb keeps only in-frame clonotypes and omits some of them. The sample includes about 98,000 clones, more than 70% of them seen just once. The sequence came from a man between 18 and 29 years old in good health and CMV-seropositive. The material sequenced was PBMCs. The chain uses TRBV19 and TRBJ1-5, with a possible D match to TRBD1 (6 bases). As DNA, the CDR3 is TGTGCCAGTAGCTTCGACAGGATCCAGCCCCAGCATTTT. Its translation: CASSFDRIQPQHF.